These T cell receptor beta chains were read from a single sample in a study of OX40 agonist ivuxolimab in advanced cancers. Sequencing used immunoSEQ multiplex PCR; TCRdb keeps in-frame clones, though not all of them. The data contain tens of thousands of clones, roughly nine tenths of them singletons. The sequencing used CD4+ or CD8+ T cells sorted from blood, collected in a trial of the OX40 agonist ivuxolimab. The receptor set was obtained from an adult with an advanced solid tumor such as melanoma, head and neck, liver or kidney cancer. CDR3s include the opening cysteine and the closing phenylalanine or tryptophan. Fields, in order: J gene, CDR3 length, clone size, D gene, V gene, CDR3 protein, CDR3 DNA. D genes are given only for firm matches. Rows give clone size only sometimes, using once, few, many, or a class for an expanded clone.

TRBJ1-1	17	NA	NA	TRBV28	CASSFILSSPENTEAFF	TGTGCCAGCAGTTTCATACTCAGCAGCCCAGAAAACACTGAAGCTTTCTTT
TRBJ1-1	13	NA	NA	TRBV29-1	CSVGPIGNTEAFF	TGCAGCGTTGGACCCATAGGTAACACTGAAGCTTTCTTT
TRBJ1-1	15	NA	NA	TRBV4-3	CASSQDALRSGEAFF	TGCGCCAGCAGCCAAGATGCCCTAAGGTCGGGAGAAGCTTTCTTT
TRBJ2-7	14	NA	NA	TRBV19	CASSIDGETYEQYF	TGTGCCAGTAGTATAGATGGGGAGACTTACGAGCAGTACTTC
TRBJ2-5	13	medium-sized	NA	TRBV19	CASSILVFQAQYF	TGTGCCAGTAGTATACTGGTGTTCCAGGCCCAGTACTTC
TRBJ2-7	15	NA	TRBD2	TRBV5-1	CASSLDAVAGGEQYF	TGCGCCAGCAGCTTGGATGCGGTAGCGGGAGGCGAGCAGTACTTC
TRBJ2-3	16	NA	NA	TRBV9	CASSVDPSPRPDTQYF	TGTGCCAGCAGCGTAGATCCTAGTCCGCGGCCAGATACGCAGTATTTT
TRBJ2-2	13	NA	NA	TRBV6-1	CASSEKETGELFF	TGTGCCAGCAGTGAAAAGGAGACCGGGGAGCTGTTTTTT
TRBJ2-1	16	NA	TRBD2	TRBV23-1	CASSQFGGSGSGEQFF	TGCGCCAGCAGTCAATTCGGGGGTAGCGGGAGCGGTGAGCAGTTCTTC
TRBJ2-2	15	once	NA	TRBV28	CASSSPRAGTGELFF	TGTGCCAGCAGTTCACCCCGAGCGGGCACCGGGGAGCTGTTTTTT
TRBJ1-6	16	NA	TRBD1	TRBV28	CASSLPQGAVVSPLHF	TGTGCCAGCAGTCTCCCACAGGGGGCTGTAGTGTCACCCCTCCACTTT
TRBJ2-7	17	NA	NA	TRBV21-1	CASSKACLAGDSYEQYF	TGTGCCAGCAGCAAAGCGTGTCTAGCGGGGGATTCCTACGAGCAGTACTTC
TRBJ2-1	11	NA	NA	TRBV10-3	CAIGQNNEQFF	TGTGCCATCGGGCAGAACAATGAGCAGTTCTTC
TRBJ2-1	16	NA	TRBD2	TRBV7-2	CASSLGLAGVNNEQFF	TGTGCCAGCAGCTTAGGACTAGCGGGAGTAAACAATGAGCAGTTCTTC
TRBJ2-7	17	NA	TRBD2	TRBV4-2	CASSPAGDPAEGPEQYF	TGTGCCAGCAGCCCAGCGGGAGACCCCGCGGAAGGACCCGAGCAGTACTTC
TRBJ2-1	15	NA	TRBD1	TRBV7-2	CASSETSGGGNEQFF	TGTGCCAGCAGCGAGACGTCAGGGGGCGGGAATGAGCAGTTCTTC
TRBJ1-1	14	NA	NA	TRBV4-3	CASSQVEGTTEAFF	TGCGCCAGCAGCCAAGTGGAGGGCACAACTGAAGCTTTCTTT
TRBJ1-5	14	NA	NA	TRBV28	CASSPTDSNQPQHF	TGTGCCAGCAGCCCGACAGATAGCAATCAGCCCCAGCATTTT
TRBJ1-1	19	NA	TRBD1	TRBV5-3	CARSYATGTGARENTEAFF	TGTGCCAGAAGCTATGCCACCGGGACAGGGGCCCGAGAGAACACTGAAGCTTTCTTT
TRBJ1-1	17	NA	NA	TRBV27	CASSFGGPPRGRTEAFF	TGTGCCAGCAGTTTCGGGGGTCCCCCCCGTGGAAGGACTGAAGCTTTCTTT
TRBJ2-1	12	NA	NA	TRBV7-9	CASSLVYNEQFF	TGTGCCAGCAGCTTAGTGTACAATGAGCAGTTCTTC
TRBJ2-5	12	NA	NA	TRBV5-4	CASSLVSGTQYF	TGTGCCAGCAGCTTGGTTAGTGGGACCCAGTACTTC
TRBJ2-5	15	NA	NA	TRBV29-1	CSVLEGVYQEETQYF	TGCAGCGTTCTCGAAGGGGTATACCAAGAAGAGACCCAGTACTTC
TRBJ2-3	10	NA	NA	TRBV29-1	CSVVSTSQYF	TGCAGCGTTGTTTCAACTAGCCAGTATTTT
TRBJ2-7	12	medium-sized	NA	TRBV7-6	CASSLGVNEQYF	TGTGCCAGCAGCTTAGGCGTAAACGAGCAGTACTTC
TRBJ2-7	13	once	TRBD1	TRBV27	CASSWGQGDEQYF	TGTGCCAGCAGTTGGGGACAGGGGGACGAGCAGTACTTC
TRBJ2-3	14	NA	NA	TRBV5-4	CASSLGREQDTQYF	TGTGCCAGCAGCTTGGGTCGGGAGCAAGATACGCAGTATTTT
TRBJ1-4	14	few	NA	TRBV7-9	CASSEGEPNEKLFF	TGTGCCAGCAGCGAAGGGGAACCTAATGAAAAACTGTTTTTT
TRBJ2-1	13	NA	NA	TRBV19	CASSITRINEQFF	TGTGCCAGTAGTATCACTAGAATCAATGAGCAGTTCTTC
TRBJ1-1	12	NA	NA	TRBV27	CASSFRGTEAFF	TGTGCCAGCAGTTTTAGGGGGACTGAAGCTTTCTTT
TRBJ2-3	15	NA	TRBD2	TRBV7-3	CASSLGAGGTDTQYF	TGTGCCAGCAGCTTAGGAGCGGGAGGCACAGATACGCAGTATTTT
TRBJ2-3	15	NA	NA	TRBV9	CASSVEAGTTDTQYF	TGTGCCAGCAGCGTAGAGGCGGGGACCACAGATACGCAGTATTTT
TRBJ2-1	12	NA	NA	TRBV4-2	CASLGLKNEQFF	TGTGCCAGCCTAGGACTGAAAAATGAGCAGTTCTTC
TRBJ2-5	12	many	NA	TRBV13	CASSLQGETQYF	TGTGCCAGCAGCCTCCAAGGAGAGACCCAGTACTTC
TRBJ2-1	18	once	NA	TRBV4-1	CASSQDLRTSLAYNEQFF	TGCGCCAGCAGCCAAGACCTACGAACGTCTCTGGCCTACAATGAGCAGTTCTTC
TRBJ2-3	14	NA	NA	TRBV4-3	CASSHDRRTDTQYF	TGCGCCAGCAGTCACGACCGCCGCACAGATACGCAGTATTTT
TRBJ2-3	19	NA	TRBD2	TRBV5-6	CASSLYWGTSGSLTDTQYF	TGTGCCAGCAGCTTGTATTGGGGGACTAGCGGGAGCCTCACAGATACGCAGTATTTT
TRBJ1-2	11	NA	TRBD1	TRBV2	CASQGGYGYTF	TGTGCCAGTCAGGGGGGATATGGCTACACCTTC
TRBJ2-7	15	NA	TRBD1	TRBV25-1	CASSEYGTGGDEQYF	TGTGCCAGCAGTGAATATGGCACAGGGGGCGACGAGCAGTACTTC
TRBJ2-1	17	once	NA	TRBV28	CASSLSGQLQTYNEQFF	TGTGCCAGCAGTTTATCAGGGCAACTACAGACCTACAATGAGCAGTTCTTC
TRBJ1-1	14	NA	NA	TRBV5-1	CASSLNWGNTEAFF	TGCGCCAGCAGCTTGAACTGGGGGAACACTGAAGCTTTCTTT
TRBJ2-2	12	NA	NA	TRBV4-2	CASSLGTGELFF	TGTGCCAGCAGCCTAGGTACCGGGGAGCTGTTTTTT
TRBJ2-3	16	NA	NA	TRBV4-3	CASSQDQQGFADTQYF	TGCGCCAGCAGCCAAGATCAGCAGGGTTTTGCAGATACGCAGTATTTT
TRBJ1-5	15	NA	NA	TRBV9	CASSVDGRDSQPQHF	TGTGCCAGCAGCGTAGATGGGAGGGATAGTCAGCCCCAGCATTTT
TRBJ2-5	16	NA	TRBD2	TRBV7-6	CASRPTGTKLKETQYF	TGTGCCAGCAGGCCGACCGGGACTAAGTTAAAAGAGACCCAGTACTTC
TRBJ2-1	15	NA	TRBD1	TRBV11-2	CASSPPDRGLHEQFF	TGTGCCAGCAGCCCACCGGACAGGGGACTGCATGAGCAGTTCTTC
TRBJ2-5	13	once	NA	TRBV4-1	CASSPTLQETQYF	TGCGCCAGCAGCCCGACCCTCCAAGAGACCCAGTACTTC
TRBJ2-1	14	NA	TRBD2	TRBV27	CASLAGGPYNEQFF	TGTGCCAGTTTAGCGGGAGGGCCCTACAATGAGCAGTTCTTC
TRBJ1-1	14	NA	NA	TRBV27	CASRAGRGSTEAFF	TGTGCCAGCAGGGCAGGAAGGGGAAGCACTGAAGCTTTCTTT
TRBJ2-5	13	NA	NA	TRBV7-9	CASSVGQQETQYF	TGTGCCAGCAGCGTGGGACAACAAGAGACCCAGTACTTC
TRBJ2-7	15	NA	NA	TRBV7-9	CASSFHPQLGGEQYF	TGTGCCAGCAGCTTCCACCCTCAGTTGGGTGGCGAGCAGTACTTC
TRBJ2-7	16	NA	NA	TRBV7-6	CASSLEGQGPTYEQYF	TGTGCCAGCAGCTTAGAGGGCCAGGGACCGACCTACGAGCAGTACTTC
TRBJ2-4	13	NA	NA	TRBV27	CASSHESANIQYF	TGTGCCAGCAGCCACGAGAGCGCAAACATTCAGTACTTC
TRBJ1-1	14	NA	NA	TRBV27	CASSLDRRGTEAFF	TGTGCCAGCAGTTTAGATAGAAGGGGGACTGAAGCTTTCTTT
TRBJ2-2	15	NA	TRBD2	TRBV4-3	CASSPREGGPGELFF	TGCGCCAGCAGCCCGCGGGAGGGGGGTCCCGGGGAGCTGTTTTTT
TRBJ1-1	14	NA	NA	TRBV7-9	CASLEGGMNTEAFF	TGTGCCAGCTTAGAAGGGGGGATGAACACTGAAGCTTTCTTT
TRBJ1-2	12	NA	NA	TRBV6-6	CASSYEGRGYTF	TGTGCCAGCAGTTACGAGGGACGAGGCTACACCTTC
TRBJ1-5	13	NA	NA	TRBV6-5	CASGRQPNQPQHF	TGTGCCAGCGGGCGACAGCCAAATCAGCCCCAGCATTTT